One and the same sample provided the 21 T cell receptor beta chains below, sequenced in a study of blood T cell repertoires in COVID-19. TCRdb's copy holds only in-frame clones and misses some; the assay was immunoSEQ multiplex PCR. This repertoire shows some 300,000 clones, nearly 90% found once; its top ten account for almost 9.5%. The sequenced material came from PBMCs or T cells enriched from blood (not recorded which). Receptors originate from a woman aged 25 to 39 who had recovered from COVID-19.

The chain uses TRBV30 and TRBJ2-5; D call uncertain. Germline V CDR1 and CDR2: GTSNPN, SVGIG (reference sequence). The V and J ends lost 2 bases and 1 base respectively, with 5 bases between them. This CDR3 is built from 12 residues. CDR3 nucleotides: TGTGCCTGGAGTCCGTTCCAAGAGACCCAGTACTTC. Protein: CAWSPFQETQYF.

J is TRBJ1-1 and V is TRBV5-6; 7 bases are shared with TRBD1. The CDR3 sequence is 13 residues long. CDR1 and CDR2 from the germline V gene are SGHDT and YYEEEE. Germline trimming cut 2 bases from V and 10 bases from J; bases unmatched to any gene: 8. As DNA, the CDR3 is TGTGCCAGCAGCTTTTTTGGGACAGAAGGAGCTTTCTTT. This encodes CASSFFGTEGAFF.

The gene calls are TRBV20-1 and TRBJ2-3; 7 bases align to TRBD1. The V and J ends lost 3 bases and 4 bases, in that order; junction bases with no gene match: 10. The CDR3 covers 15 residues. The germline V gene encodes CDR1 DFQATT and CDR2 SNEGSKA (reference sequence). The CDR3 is CSASHPPDRADTQYF. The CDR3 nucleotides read TGCAGTGCTAGTCACCCCCCCGACAGGGCAGATACGCAGTATTTT.

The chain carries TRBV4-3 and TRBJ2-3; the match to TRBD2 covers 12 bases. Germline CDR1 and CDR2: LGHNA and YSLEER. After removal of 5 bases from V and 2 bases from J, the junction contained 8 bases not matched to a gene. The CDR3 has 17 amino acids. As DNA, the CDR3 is TGCGCCAGCAGCAGACACGGGACTAGCGGGTCCACAGATACGCAGTATTTT. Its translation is CASSRHGTSGSTDTQYF.

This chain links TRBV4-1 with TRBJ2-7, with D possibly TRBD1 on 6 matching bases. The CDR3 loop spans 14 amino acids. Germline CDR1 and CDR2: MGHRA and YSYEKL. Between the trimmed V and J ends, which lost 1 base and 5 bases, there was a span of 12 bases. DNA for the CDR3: TGCGCCAGCAGCCAAGTAGGGGGTAGGAACGAGCAGTACTTC. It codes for CASSQVGGRNEQYF.

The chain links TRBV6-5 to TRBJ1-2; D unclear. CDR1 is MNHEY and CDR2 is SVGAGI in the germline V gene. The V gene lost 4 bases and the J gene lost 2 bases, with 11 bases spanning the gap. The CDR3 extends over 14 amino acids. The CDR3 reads CASSSDDSNYGYTF. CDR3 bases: TGTGCCAGCAGTTCCGACGACTCCAACTATGGCTACACCTTC.

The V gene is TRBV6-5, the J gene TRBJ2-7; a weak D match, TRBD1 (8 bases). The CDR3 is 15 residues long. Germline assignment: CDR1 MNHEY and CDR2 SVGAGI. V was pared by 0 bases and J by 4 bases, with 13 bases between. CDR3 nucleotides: TGTGCCAGCAGTTACTCGATACAGGGGGGGTACGAGCAGTACTTC. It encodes CASSYSIQGGYEQYF.

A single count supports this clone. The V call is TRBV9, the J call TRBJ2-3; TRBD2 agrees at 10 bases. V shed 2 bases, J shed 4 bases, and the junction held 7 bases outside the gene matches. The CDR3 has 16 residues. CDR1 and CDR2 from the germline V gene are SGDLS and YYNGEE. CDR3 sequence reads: CASSVALAGVSDTQYF. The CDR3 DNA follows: TGTGCCAGCAGCGTCGCGCTAGCGGGAGTCTCAGATACGCAGTATTTT.

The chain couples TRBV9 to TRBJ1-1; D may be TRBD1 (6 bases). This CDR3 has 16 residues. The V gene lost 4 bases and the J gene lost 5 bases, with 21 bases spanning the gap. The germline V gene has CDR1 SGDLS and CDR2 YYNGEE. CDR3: CASSQTPRDIATEAFF. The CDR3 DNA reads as TGTGCCAGCAGCCAAACCCCCCGGGACATCGCAACTGAAGCTTTCTTT.

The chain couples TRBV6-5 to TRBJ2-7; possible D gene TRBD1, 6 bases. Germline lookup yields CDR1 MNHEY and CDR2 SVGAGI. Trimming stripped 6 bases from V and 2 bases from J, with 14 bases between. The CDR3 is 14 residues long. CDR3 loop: CASSLRDTTYEQYF. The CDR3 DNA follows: TGTGCCAGCAGCCTACGGGACACTACCTACGAGCAGTACTTC.

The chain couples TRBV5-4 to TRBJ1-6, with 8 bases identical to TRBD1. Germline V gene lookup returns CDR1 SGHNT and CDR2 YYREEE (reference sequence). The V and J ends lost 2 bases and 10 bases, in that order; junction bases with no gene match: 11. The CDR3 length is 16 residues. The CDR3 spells CASSLMGRGRGSPLHF. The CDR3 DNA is TGTGCCAGCAGCTTAATGGGCAGGGGGCGCGGGTCACCCCTCCACTTT.

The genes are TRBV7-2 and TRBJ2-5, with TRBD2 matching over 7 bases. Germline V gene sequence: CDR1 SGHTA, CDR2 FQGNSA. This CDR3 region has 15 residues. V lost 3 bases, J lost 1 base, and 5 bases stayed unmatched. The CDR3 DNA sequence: TGTGCCAGCAGCTTGGGGGGGGGAAGCCAAGAGACCCAGTACTTC. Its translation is CASSLGGGSQETQYF.

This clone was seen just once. DNA for the CDR3: TGTGCCAGCAGTGAAGCGTTAGCGGGAGAGGCAGATACGCAGTATTTT. It yields the protein CASSEALAGEADTQYF. The chain employs TRBV6-1 and TRBJ2-3, with 9 bases fitting TRBD2. The length of the CDR3 is 16 residues. Germline V gene data show CDR1 as MNHNS and CDR2 as SASEGT. Trimming at V came to 0 bases and at J to 4 bases, leaving 5 bases not matched to a gene.

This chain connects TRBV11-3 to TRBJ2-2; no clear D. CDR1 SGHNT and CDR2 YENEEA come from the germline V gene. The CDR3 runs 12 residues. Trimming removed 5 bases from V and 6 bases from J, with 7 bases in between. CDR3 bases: TGTGCCAGCAGCCCCCCAGCCGGGGAGCTGTTTTTT. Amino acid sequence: CASSPPAGELFF.

This CDR3 is CASSLAGGDEQYF. The CDR3 region has the DNA TGTGCCAGCAGTTTAGCGGGAGGAGATGAGCAGTACTTC. The V and J genes are TRBV5-4 and TRBJ2-7; 10 bases map to TRBD2. The germline V gene encodes CDR1 SGHNT and CDR2 YYREEE (reference sequence). The junction had 6 bases not matched to a gene; V was cut back by 5 bases and J by 7 bases. The CDR3 covers 13 residues.

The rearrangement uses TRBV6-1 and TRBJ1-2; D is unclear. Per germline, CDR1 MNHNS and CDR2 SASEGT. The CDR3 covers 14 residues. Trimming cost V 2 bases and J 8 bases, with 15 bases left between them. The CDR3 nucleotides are TGTGCCAGCAGTGAATACCAAAGTGAGGGAGGCTACACCTTC. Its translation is CASSEYQSEGGYTF.

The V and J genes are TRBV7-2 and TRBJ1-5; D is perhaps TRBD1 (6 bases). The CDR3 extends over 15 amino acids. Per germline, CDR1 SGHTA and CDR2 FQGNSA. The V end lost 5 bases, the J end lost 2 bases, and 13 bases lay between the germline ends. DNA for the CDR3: TGTGCCAGCAGCGCCGGGACAAATGGCAATCAGCCCCAGCATTTT. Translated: CASSAGTNGNQPQHF.

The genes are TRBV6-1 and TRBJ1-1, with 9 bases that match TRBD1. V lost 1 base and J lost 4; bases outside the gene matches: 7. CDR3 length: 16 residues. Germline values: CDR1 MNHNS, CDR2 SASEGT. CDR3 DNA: TGTGCCAGCAGTGAAGTTTTAGGACAGGGGTTCACTGAAGCTTTCTTT. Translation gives CASSEVLGQGFTEAFF.

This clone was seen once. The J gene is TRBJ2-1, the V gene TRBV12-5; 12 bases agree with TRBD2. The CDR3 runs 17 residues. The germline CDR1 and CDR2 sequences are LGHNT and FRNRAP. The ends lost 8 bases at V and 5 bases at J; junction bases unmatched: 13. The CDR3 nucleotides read TGTGCTAGTAGCAGGACTAGCGGGACCTATGGACACAATGAGCAGTTCTTC. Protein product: CASSRTSGTYGHNEQFF.

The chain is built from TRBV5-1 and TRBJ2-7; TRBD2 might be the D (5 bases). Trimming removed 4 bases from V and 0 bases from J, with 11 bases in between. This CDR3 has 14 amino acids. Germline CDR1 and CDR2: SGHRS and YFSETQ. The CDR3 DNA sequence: TGCGCCAGCAGCACGGACGGGGACTCCTACGAGCAGTACTTC. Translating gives CASSTDGDSYEQYF.

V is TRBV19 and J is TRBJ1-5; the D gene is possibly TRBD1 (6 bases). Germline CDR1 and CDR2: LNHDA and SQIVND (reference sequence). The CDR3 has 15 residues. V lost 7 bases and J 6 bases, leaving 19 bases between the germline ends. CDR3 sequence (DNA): TGTGCCAGTACCCCAACGCCTCAGGGGAGTCAGCCCCAGCATTTT. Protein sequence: CASTPTPQGSQPQHF. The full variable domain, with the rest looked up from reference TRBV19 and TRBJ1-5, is DGGITQSPKYLFRKEGQNVTLSCEQNLNHDAMYWYRQDPGQGLRLIYYSQIVNDFQKGDIAEGYSVSREKKESFPLTVTSAQKNPTAFYLCASTPTPQGSQPQHFGDGTRLSIL.